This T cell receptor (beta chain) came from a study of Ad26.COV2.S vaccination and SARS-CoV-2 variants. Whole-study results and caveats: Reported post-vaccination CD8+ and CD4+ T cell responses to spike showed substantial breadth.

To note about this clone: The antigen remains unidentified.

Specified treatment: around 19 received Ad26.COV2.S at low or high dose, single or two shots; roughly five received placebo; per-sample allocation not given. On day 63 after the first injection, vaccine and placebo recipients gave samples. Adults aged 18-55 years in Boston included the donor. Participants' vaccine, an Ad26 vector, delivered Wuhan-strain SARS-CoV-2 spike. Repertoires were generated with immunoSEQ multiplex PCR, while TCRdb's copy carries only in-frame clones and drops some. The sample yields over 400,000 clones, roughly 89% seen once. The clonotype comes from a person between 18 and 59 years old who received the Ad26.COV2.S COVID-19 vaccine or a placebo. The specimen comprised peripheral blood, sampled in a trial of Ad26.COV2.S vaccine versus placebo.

CDR3 protein: CASSSTGSETQYF. CDR3 bases: TGTGCCAGCAGCTCGACAGGGTCAGAGACCCAGTACTTC. The chain uses TRBV11-2 and TRBJ2-5, with 7 bases matching TRBD1. This CDR3 spans 13 amino acids. Trimming took 4 bases from V and 4 from J; bases not matched to a gene: 3. Germline V gene sequence: CDR1 SGHAT, CDR2 FQNNGV.